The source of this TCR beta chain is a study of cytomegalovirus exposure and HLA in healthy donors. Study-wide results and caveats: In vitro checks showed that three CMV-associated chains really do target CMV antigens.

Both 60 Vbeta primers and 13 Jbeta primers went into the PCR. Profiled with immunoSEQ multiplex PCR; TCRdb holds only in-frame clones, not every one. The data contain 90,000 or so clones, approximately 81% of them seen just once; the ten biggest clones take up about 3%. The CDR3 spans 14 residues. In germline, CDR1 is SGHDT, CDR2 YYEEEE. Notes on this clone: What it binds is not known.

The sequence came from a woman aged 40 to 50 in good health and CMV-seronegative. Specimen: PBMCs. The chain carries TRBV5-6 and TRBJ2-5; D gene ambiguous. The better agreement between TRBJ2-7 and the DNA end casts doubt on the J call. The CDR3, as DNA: TGTGCCAGCAGCAGCCGCTATGGTTCCTACGAGCAGTACTTC. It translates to CASSSRYGSYEQYF.